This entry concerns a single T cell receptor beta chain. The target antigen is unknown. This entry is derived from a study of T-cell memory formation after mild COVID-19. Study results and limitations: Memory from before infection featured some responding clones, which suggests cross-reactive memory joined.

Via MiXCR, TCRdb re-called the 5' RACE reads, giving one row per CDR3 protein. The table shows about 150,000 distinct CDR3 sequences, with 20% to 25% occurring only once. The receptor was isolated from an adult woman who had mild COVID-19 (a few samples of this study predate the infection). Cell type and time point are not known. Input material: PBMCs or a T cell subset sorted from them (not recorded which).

The CDR3 DNA follows: TGTGCCAGCGCCCAGGACAGGGGGATAGGGGAGCAGTACTTC. Translated: CASAQDRGIGEQYF. The chain recombines TRBV7-9 with TRBJ2-7; 10 bases map to TRBD1. CDR1 is SEHNR and CDR2 is FQNEAQ in the germline V gene (reference sequence). The V segment lost 8 bases and the J segment 7 bases; nucleotides outside the gene matches: 11. This CDR3 contains 14 residues.